There are many counts of the clone carrying this T cell receptor (beta chain). Its antigen is not identified. The entry originates in a study of regulatory T cells in long-lasting Graves disease. Findings and caveats of the study: Small numbers of samples may have cut accuracy. Repertoires from persistent disease leaned toward TRBV28, TRBJ1-2 and TRBJ2-5. Those with persistent disease had in common more public clonotypes (around 2,500) than new patients (more than 900).

Construction of TCR beta libraries relied on iRepertoire HTBI primers and on Arm-PCR targeting CDR3 regions. TCRdb re-called the multiplex PCR reads with MiXCR, one entry per CDR3 protein. The sample carries 300,000 to 400,000 distinct CDR3 sequences, roughly 18% recorded once. V was clipped by 1 base and J by 3 bases, with 10 bases between them. Germline loops: CDR1 MDHEN, CDR2 SYDVKM. This CDR3 region has 15 residues. Specified time point: newly diagnosed GD, antithyroid drugs for less than 3 months. TCR sequences were obtained from RNA taken from PBMCs. Graves' disease diagnosis followed American Thyroid Association guidelines.

The specimen comprised peripheral blood mononuclear cells (PBMCs), sampled at new diagnosis, from a patient treated with antithyroid drugs. The source is a female donor with Graves disease. J is TRBJ1-5 and V is TRBV28; D might be TRBD1 (6 bases). CDR3 DNA: TGTGCCAGCAGTTTATTACAGGGTGACAATCAGCCCCAGCATTTT. Encoded protein: CASSLLQGDNQPQHF. Combining the CDR3 with reference TRBV28 and TRBJ1-5 gives the whole variable domain DVKVTQSSRYLVKRTGEKVFLECVQDMDHENMFWYRQDPGLGLRLIYFSYDVKMKEKGDIPEGYSVSREKKERFSLILESASTNQTSMYLCASSLLQGDNQPQHFGDGTRLSIL.